Listed below are T cell receptor beta chains from one sample, sequenced in a study of graft-versus-host responses after intestinal transplantation. Only in-frame clones appear in the TCRdb table, and some are missing; sequencing was by immunoSEQ multiplex PCR. The sample lists about 13,000 clones; around 70% were seen once. The sample consisted of ileum tissue, taken 16 days after intestinal transplant. These receptor sequences come from a human patient who received an intestinal transplant, so some T cells may come from the graft donor. CDR3s include the opening cysteine and the closing phenylalanine or tryptophan. D genes are given only for firm matches. Rows may omit the clone size; those that give it use once, few, many or a size class.

D: NA; length: 15; size: NA; V: TRBV7-9; J: TRBJ2-3; DNA: TGTGCCAGCAGCTTAGCGGGAGTCGGTATTTATACGCAGTATTTT; CDR3: CASSLAGVGIYTQYF
D: NA; length: 14; size: NA; V: TRBV30; J: TRBJ1-1; DNA: TGTGCCTGGAGTGTAGGGGTCGTGAACACTGAAGCTTTCTTT; CDR3: CAWSVGVVNTEAFF
D: TRBD2; length: 13; size: NA; V: TRBV11-2; J: TRBJ2-7; DNA: TGTGCCAGCAGCTTAGGCGGGAGTGGCGAGCAGTACTTC; CDR3: CASSLGGSGEQYF
D: NA; length: 17; size: few; V: TRBV27; J: TRBJ2-1; DNA: TGTGCCAGCAGTTTATCAGGCCCGACAGGCTTGCGCAATGAGCAGTTCTTC; CDR3: CASSLSGPTGLRNEQFF
D: NA; length: 16; size: NA; V: TRBV4-3; J: TRBJ1-1; DNA: TGCGCCAGCAGCCAAGATGGGAGGGGTATGAACACTGAAGCTTTCTTT; CDR3: CASSQDGRGMNTEAFF
D: NA; length: 13; size: NA; V: TRBV4-3; J: TRBJ2-7; DNA: TGCGCCAGCAGCCCGGACAGATACTACGAGCAGTACTTC; CDR3: CASSPDRYYEQYF
D: NA; length: 18; size: NA; V: TRBV27; J: TRBJ1-5; DNA: TGTGCCAGCAGTTCACGGGGTTGGTTCGAGGACGACGATCAGCCCCAGCATTTT; CDR3: CASSSRGWFEDDDQPQHF
D: TRBD2; length: 18; size: NA; V: TRBV25-1; J: TRBJ2-1; DNA: TGTGCCAGCAGTGAAGATCCGACTAGCGGGAGAAAGTACAATGAGCAGTTCTTC; CDR3: CASSEDPTSGRKYNEQFF
D: TRBD1; length: 15; size: NA; V: TRBV25-1; J: TRBJ2-7; DNA: TGTGCCAGCAGTGGCGGGACAGGGAAAATCTACGAGCAGTACTTC; CDR3: CASSGGTGKIYEQYF
D: TRBD2; length: 15; size: NA; V: TRBV27; J: TRBJ2-7; DNA: TGTGCCAGCAGTCTCGGACTAGCGGGAGGATACGAGCAGTACTTC; CDR3: CASSLGLAGGYEQYF
D: NA; length: 14; size: few; V: TRBV19; J: TRBJ1-5; DNA: TGTGCCAGTAGTATAGTAAGGGGGGGACAGCCCCAGCATTTT; CDR3: CASSIVRGGQPQHF
D: TRBD2; length: 16; size: NA; V: TRBV10-1; J: TRBJ2-2; DNA: TGCGCCAGCAGTGACTCCTTGAAGGGAGGGACCGGGGAGCTGTTTTTT; CDR3: CASSDSLKGGTGELFF
D: NA; length: 13; size: NA; V: TRBV4-1; J: TRBJ1-6; DNA: TGCGCCAGCACATGGCGGTTGGATTCACCCCTCCACTTT; CDR3: CASTWRLDSPLHF
D: TRBD2; length: 18; size: NA; V: TRBV25-1; J: TRBJ2-2; DNA: TGTGCCAGCAGTGACCGACAATATTCGGGGGGGAACACCGGGGAGCTGTTTTTT; CDR3: CASSDRQYSGGNTGELFF
D: NA; length: 12; size: NA; V: TRBV6-5; J: TRBJ1-6; DNA: TGTGCCAGCAGTTACCGAGGTTCACCCCTCCACTTT; CDR3: CASSYRGSPLHF
D: NA; length: 13; size: NA; V: TRBV19; J: TRBJ2-3; DNA: TGTGCCAGTAGTTCCCGTCCCCCAGATACGCAGTATTTT; CDR3: CASSSRPPDTQYF
D: TRBD1; length: 13; size: NA; V: TRBV25-1; J: TRBJ1-1; DNA: TGTGCCAGCAGTGACCCAGGGGGCACTGAAGCTTTCTTT; CDR3: CASSDPGGTEAFF
D: NA; length: 13; size: NA; V: TRBV5-1; J: TRBJ2-1; DNA: TGCGCCAGCAGCCCGGACTTGTACAATGAGCAGTTCTTC; CDR3: CASSPDLYNEQFF
D: NA; length: 15; size: NA; V: TRBV28; J: TRBJ2-7; DNA: TGTGCCAGCAGTTGGCGGGGGGACAGCTCCTACGAGCAGTACTTC; CDR3: CASSWRGDSSYEQYF
D: TRBD1; length: 14; size: NA; V: TRBV13; J: TRBJ2-7; DNA: TGTGCCAGCAGCGCGGGACAGGGTATCGACGAGCAGTACTTC; CDR3: CASSAGQGIDEQYF
D: NA; length: 19; size: once; V: TRBV7-2; J: TRBJ1-2; DNA: TGTGCCAGCAGCTTTTGTATGAGAGTTACGGCACTCGACATTTATGGCTACACCTTC; CDR3: CASSFCMRVTALDIYGYTF
D: TRBD2; length: 15; size: NA; V: TRBV6-5; J: TRBJ2-7; DNA: TGTGCCAGCAGTCCCGCGGTACTAGCGGGCGACGAGCAGTACTTC; CDR3: CASSPAVLAGDEQYF
D: NA; length: 15; size: NA; V: TRBV11-2; J: TRBJ2-2; DNA: TGTGCCAGCAGCTTAAGTCAGGGGAACACCGGGGAGCTGTTTTTT; CDR3: CASSLSQGNTGELFF
D: NA; length: 13; size: few; V: TRBV18; J: TRBJ2-5; DNA: TGTGCCAGCTCCCAGGGGTTTCAAGAGACCCAGTACTTC; CDR3: CASSQGFQETQYF
D: NA; length: 16; size: NA; V: TRBV18; J: TRBJ1-5; DNA: TGTGCCAGCTCACCAGGGGCAGCTTTTGGCAATCAGCCCCAGCATTTT; CDR3: CASSPGAAFGNQPQHF
D: NA; length: 13; size: NA; V: TRBV6-5; J: TRBJ1-1; DNA: TGTGCCAGCAGTTATTTTGAGGGCACTGAAGCTTTCTTT; CDR3: CASSYFEGTEAFF
D: NA; length: 12; size: NA; V: TRBV7-6; J: TRBJ2-5; DNA: TGTGCCAGCAGTCTAGTGCGGGAGACCCAGTACTTC; CDR3: CASSLVRETQYF
D: NA; length: 14; size: NA; V: TRBV5-1; J: TRBJ2-2; DNA: TGCGCCAGCAGCCATGGACAGCACACCGGGGAGCTGTTTTTT; CDR3: CASSHGQHTGELFF
D: TRBD1; length: 15; size: NA; V: TRBV5-4; J: TRBJ2-1; DNA: TGTGCCAGCAGTTCCGGGACAGGAGCATACAATGAGCAGTTCTTC; CDR3: CASSSGTGAYNEQFF
D: TRBD1; length: 16; size: medium-sized; V: TRBV6-6; J: TRBJ1-1; DNA: TGTGCCAGCATCGACGCCTCAGGGGGCGCTTTTCCTGAAGCTTTCTTT; CDR3: CASIDASGGAFPEAFF
D: TRBD2; length: 15; size: NA; V: TRBV5-8; J: TRBJ2-7; DNA: TGTGCCAGCAGCTCCCTAGCGGGAGGGCCTTACGAGCAGTACTTC; CDR3: CASSSLAGGPYEQYF
D: NA; length: 17; size: NA; V: TRBV6-1; J: TRBJ2-7; DNA: TGTGCCAGCAGTGTCTCAGGGGTCTCCGTATTGGCCTACGAGCAGTACTTC; CDR3: CASSVSGVSVLAYEQYF
D: NA; length: 12; size: NA; V: TRBV19; J: TRBJ1-2; DNA: TGTGCCAGTAGTATACAGGGGTATGGCTACACCTTC; CDR3: CASSIQGYGYTF
D: NA; length: 14; size: NA; V: TRBV30; J: TRBJ2-6; DNA: TGTGCCTGGGGAGGGCAATCGGGGGCCAACGTCCTGACTTTC; CDR3: CAWGGQSGANVLTF
D: TRBD2; length: 15; size: NA; V: TRBV7-7; J: TRBJ2-1; DNA: TGTGCCAGCAGCTTAGTAGCGGGAGTGGGCAATGAGCAGTTCTTC; CDR3: CASSLVAGVGNEQFF
D: TRBD1; length: 14; size: NA; V: TRBV30; J: TRBJ2-1; DNA: TGTGCCTGGAGTTACGGGACAGGGAACAATGAGCAGTTCTTC; CDR3: CAWSYGTGNNEQFF
D: TRBD1; length: 12; size: NA; V: TRBV10-2; J: TRBJ2-7; DNA: TGCGCCAGCAGGGGACAGTTTTACGAGCAGTACTTC; CDR3: CASRGQFYEQYF
D: TRBD2; length: 18; size: NA; V: TRBV9; J: TRBJ2-2; DNA: TGTGCCAGCAGCGTAGCTGAAACGGGGACTAGCGGGCCCGGGGAGCTGTTTTTT; CDR3: CASSVAETGTSGPGELFF
D: NA; length: 13; size: NA; V: TRBV30; J: TRBJ2-3; DNA: TGTGCCTGGAGCCCGGGAGTGGGAGATACGCAGTATTTT; CDR3: CAWSPGVGDTQYF
D: NA; length: 13; size: few; V: TRBV2; J: TRBJ2-7; DNA: TGTGCCTCGACCGCGGACACTGACTACGAGCAGTACTTC; CDR3: CASTADTDYEQYF
D: NA; length: 12; size: NA; V: TRBV5-6; J: TRBJ1-4; DNA: TGTGCCAGCACCCGGGAGTTTGAAAAACTGTTTTTT; CDR3: CASTREFEKLFF
D: TRBD1; length: 14; size: NA; V: TRBV11-1; J: TRBJ1-1; DNA: TGTGCCAGCAGTTTCGGGACAGCGAACACTGAAGCTTTCTTT; CDR3: CASSFGTANTEAFF
D: NA; length: 15; size: NA; V: TRBV5-4; J: TRBJ2-2; DNA: TGTGCCAGCAGCTGGCTGGGCAGGAACACCGGGGAGCTGTTTTTT; CDR3: CASSWLGRNTGELFF
D: NA; length: 19; size: NA; V: TRBV21-1; J: TRBJ2-1; DNA: TGTGCCAGCAGCAAAGGGACTAGCGGGAGGCAGAGCTCCTACAATGAGCAGTTCTTC; CDR3: CASSKGTSGRQSSYNEQFF
D: NA; length: 12; size: NA; V: TRBV2; J: TRBJ1-3; DNA: TGTGCCAGCAGTGGATCAGGGAACACCATATATTTT; CDR3: CASSGSGNTIYF
D: NA; length: 12; size: NA; V: TRBV10-2; J: TRBJ2-1; DNA: TGCGCCAGCAGTGAGGTCCGAGGGGAGCAGTTCTTC; CDR3: CASSEVRGEQFF
D: NA; length: 15; size: NA; V: TRBV19; J: TRBJ1-1; DNA: TGTGCCAGTAGTATAAAGGCGGGGCGGTTCACTGAAGCTTTCTTT; CDR3: CASSIKAGRFTEAFF
D: NA; length: 16; size: NA; V: TRBV7-2; J: TRBJ1-5; DNA: TGTGCCAGCAGCTTATGCTTCAGGGGCTTTCAGCAGCCCCAGCATTTT; CDR3: CASSLCFRGFQQPQHF
D: NA; length: 15; size: NA; V: TRBV7-4; J: TRBJ1-5; DNA: TGTGCCAGCAGTTACTCTCAACAGGGAAAACAGCCCCAGCATTTT; CDR3: CASSYSQQGKQPQHF
D: NA; length: 14; size: NA; V: TRBV29-1; J: TRBJ2-7; DNA: TGCAGCGCTATTAGGGGAAGGAGCTCCTACGAGCAGTACTTC; CDR3: CSAIRGRSSYEQYF
D: TRBD1; length: 17; size: NA; V: TRBV5-6; J: TRBJ1-3; DNA: TGTGCCAGCAGCTTGTTTGGGACAGGGCCAATGCGAAACACCATATATTTT; CDR3: CASSLFGTGPMRNTIYF
D: NA; length: 13; size: few; V: TRBV5-4; J: TRBJ1-1; DNA: TGTGCCAGCAGCTTGTACGCGGGAAAAGAAGCTTTCTTT; CDR3: CASSLYAGKEAFF
D: NA; length: 15; size: NA; V: TRBV6-6; J: TRBJ2-2; DNA: TGTGCCAGCAGCCCCGAGCAGGGTGTTGCCGGGGAGCTGTTTTTT; CDR3: CASSPEQGVAGELFF
D: NA; length: 12; size: NA; V: TRBV7-9; J: TRBJ2-7; DNA: TGTGCCAGCAGCTTATATGTCTACGAGCAGTACTTC; CDR3: CASSLYVYEQYF
D: TRBD1; length: 13; size: few; V: TRBV30; J: TRBJ1-5; DNA: TGTGCCTGGAGTAGGACAGGGAATCAGCCCCAGCATTTT; CDR3: CAWSRTGNQPQHF